These 9 T cell receptor beta chains share one sample of origin, sequenced in a study of T cell responses to AZD1222 COVID-19 vaccine. Data came from immunoSEQ multiplex PCR; TCRdb stores just in-frame clones and leaves some out. The top ten hold 2.8% of the sample, which has 95,000 or so clones, nearly 90% seen once. The source material was peripheral blood, sampled on day 0 of AZD1222 vaccination. These receptors originate from an adult in good health.

The chain carries TRBV12-3 or TRBV12-4 and TRBJ1-2; unclear D gene. CDR3 length: 13 amino acids. With 6 bases removed from V and 4 bases from J, the gap between germline ends came to 12 bases. The CDR3 DNA is TGTGCCAGCAGCTACAGTACAACCTATGGCTACACCTTC. Protein product: CASSYSTTYGYTF.

The rearrangement joins TRBV7-6 to TRBJ1-5; D remains ambiguous. The V gene lost 2 bases and the J gene lost 4 bases, with 21 bases spanning the gap. The CDR3 consists of 18 residues. From germline, CDR1 is SGHVS and CDR2 FNYEAQ. The CDR3 reads CASSLPALGYNLNQPQHF. DNA for the CDR3: TGTGCCAGCAGCTTACCCGCCCTGGGGTACAATTTGAATCAGCCCCAGCATTTT.

The sample holds one count of this clone. The chain employs TRBV12-3 or TRBV12-4 and TRBJ2-7; no reliable D call. The length of the CDR3 is 13 residues. The V and J ends lost 6 bases and 1 base respectively, with 10 bases between them. The CDR3 sequence is CASRFSYSYEQYF. CDR3 bases: TGTGCCAGCAGGTTTAGTTATTCCTACGAGCAGTACTTC.

The chain has TRBV5-1 and TRBJ1-5; 7 bases fit TRBD1. This CDR3 comprises 15 residues. Germline V gene sequence: CDR1 SGHRS, CDR2 YFSETQ. Losses at the gene ends were 0 bases for V and 4 bases for J; bases not matched to a gene: 4. The CDR3 DNA sequence: TGCGCCAGCAGCTTGGGGACAGGATTGAATCAGCCCCAGCATTTT. Protein: CASSLGTGLNQPQHF.

The chain is built from TRBV19 and TRBJ1-1; D unclear. Germline V gives CDR1 LNHDA, CDR2 SQIVND (reference sequence). This CDR3 has 12 residues. The ends were cut back, 6 bases at V and 5 bases at J, with 10 bases in the middle. The chain's CDR3 is CASSPRRTEAFF. The CDR3 DNA is TGTGCCAGTAGCCCAAGAAGAACTGAAGCTTTCTTT.

Notes on this clone: A read error may account for a junction end that differs from germline. Here the CDR3 DNA reads TGTGCCTGGGGTGTAGGGGCAAAAGAGACCCAGTACTTC. It specifies CAWGVGAKETQYF. The chain couples TRBV30 to TRBJ2-5; possibly TRBD1 for D (5 bases). Per the germline V gene, CDR1 is GTSNPN and CDR2 is SVGIG (reference sequence). This CDR3 has 13 amino acids.

The genes are TRBV11-3 and TRBJ1-6, with D hard to call. The germline V gene encodes CDR1 SGHNT and CDR2 YENEEA. This CDR3 spans 13 amino acids. V was shortened by 2 bases and J by 6 bases, with 5 bases between the two germline ends. The CDR3 sequence is CASSLMSNSPLHF. DNA of the CDR3: TGTGCCAGCAGCTTAATGAGTAATTCACCCCTCCACTTT. The variable domain in full, completed from reference TRBV11-3 and TRBJ1-6, reads EAGVVQSPRYKIIEKKQPVAFWCNPISGHNTLYWYLQNLGQGPELLIRYENEEAVDDSQLPKDRFSAERLKGVDSTLKIQPAELGDSAVYLCASSLMSNSPLHFGNGTRLTVT.

The CDR3 protein is CASSVGVGEGDTEAFF. The CDR3 DNA is TGTGCCAGCAGCGTCGGTGTGGGAGAAGGGGACACTGAAGCTTTCTTT. V gene TRBV9 combines with J gene TRBJ1-1, with D perhaps matching TRBD1 (5 bases). Germline V lookup: CDR1 SGDLS, CDR2 YYNGEE. This CDR3 spans 16 amino acids. V lost 2 bases and J 3 bases, leaving 17 bases between the germline ends.

The chain carries TRBV30 and TRBJ1-1; no reliable D call. V was cut by 2 bases and J by 2 bases, with 9 bases left in between. CDR3 length: 13 amino acids. Germline V gene lookup returns CDR1 GTSNPN and CDR2 SVGIG (reference sequence). The CDR3 DNA reads as TGTGCCTGGAGTCGATACAGCAACACTGAAGCTTTCTTT. Amino acids: CAWSRYSNTEAFF.